This T cell receptor (beta chain) was identified in a study of neurological immune-mediated disorders. The CDR3 consists of 14 residues. Germline V gene data show CDR1 as WSHSY and CDR2 as SAAADI. The V gene end was trimmed by 6 bases and the J gene end by 0 bases; junction bases not matched to a gene: 2. Study conclusions and caveats: Multiple sclerosis, the disease with the least TCR clonal expansion, fell below healthy controls, whereas HTLV-1-associated myelopathy showed the most.

Unsorted libraries were derived from 2 million PBMCs stored at -80 C. This clonotype was seen repeatedly, ten times or more. The antigen is not known. Over 190 million TCR-beta sequences from 15-18 subjects were obtained in each sequencing run. TCRdb ran MiXCR on the 5' RACE reads and lists one entry per CDR3 protein. This sample has roughly 75,000 distinct CDR3 sequences, with 2.6% found just once. Specimen: PBMCs. This TCR was sampled from a woman under 40 with multiple sclerosis. V is TRBV10-2 and J is TRBJ2-1; 7 bases map to TRBD2. CDR3 loop: CASRTSFSYNEQFF. The CDR3 bases are TGCGCCAGCAGGACTAGCTTCTCCTACAATGAGCAGTTCTTC.